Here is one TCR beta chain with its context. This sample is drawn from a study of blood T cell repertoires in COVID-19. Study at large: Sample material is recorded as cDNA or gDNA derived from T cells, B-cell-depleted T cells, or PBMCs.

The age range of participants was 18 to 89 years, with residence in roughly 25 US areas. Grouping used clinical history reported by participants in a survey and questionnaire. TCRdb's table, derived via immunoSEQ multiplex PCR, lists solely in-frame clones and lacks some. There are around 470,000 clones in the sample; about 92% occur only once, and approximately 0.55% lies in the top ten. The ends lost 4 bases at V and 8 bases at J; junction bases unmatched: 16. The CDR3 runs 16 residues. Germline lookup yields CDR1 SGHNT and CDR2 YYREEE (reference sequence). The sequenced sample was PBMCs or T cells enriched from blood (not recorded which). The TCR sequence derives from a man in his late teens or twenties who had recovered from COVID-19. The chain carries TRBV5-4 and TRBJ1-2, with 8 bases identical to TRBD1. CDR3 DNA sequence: TGTGCCAGCAGCCCCTTGGGCCTTACAGGGGGTAAGGGCTACACCTTC. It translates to CASSPLGLTGGKGYTF.